This TCR beta chain is from a study of T cells after yellow fever vaccination. Study-wide background: Any fraction with a low cell number was prepared using SMART-Seq v4 Ultra Low Input.

The study's findings and limits: At around 95% for CD4 and just over 85% for CD8, most primary-vaccination clones showed up again after the booster. The study found a weaker secondary response that peaked faster, day 5 versus 15.

It was through 5'RACE template switching that TCR cDNA was made, with a universal primer site and UMIs added. Each CDR3 protein gets one entry after TCRdb re-called the 5' RACE reads with MiXCR. The repertoire holds under 550,000 distinct CDR3 sequences, with just over 20% as singletons. Germline-derived CDR1 and CDR2 are LGHDT and YNNKEL (reference sequence). The CDR3 is made up of 18 amino acids. Germline trimming cut 4 bases from V and 1 base from J; bases unmatched to any gene: 12. As for this clonotype: Its specificity is unknown.

Here the sequenced sample was PBMCs, taken less than 25 days after the first yellow fever vaccination. The receptor comes from a man in his late teens or twenties who received the YFV17D yellow fever vaccine. This chain links TRBV3-1 with TRBJ2-5; the match to TRBD2 covers 10 bases. The CDR3 protein is CASSPLTPGLATQETQYF. Here the CDR3 DNA reads TGTGCCAGCAGCCCACTCACCCCGGGACTAGCGACCCAAGAGACCCAGTACTTC.